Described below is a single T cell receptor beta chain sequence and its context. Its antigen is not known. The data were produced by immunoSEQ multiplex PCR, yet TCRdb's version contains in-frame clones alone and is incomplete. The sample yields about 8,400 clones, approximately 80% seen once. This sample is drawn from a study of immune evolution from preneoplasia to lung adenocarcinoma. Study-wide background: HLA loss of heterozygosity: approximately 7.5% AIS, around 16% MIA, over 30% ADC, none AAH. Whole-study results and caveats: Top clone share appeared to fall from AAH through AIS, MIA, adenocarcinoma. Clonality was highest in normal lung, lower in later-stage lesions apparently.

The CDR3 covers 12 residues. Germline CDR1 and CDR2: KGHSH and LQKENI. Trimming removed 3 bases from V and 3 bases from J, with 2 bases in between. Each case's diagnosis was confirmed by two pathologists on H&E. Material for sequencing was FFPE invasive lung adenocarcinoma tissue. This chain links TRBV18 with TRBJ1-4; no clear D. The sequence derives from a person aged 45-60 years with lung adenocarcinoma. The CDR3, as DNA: TGTGCCAGCTCACCCCCTAATGAAAAACTGTTTTTT. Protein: CASSPPNEKLFF.